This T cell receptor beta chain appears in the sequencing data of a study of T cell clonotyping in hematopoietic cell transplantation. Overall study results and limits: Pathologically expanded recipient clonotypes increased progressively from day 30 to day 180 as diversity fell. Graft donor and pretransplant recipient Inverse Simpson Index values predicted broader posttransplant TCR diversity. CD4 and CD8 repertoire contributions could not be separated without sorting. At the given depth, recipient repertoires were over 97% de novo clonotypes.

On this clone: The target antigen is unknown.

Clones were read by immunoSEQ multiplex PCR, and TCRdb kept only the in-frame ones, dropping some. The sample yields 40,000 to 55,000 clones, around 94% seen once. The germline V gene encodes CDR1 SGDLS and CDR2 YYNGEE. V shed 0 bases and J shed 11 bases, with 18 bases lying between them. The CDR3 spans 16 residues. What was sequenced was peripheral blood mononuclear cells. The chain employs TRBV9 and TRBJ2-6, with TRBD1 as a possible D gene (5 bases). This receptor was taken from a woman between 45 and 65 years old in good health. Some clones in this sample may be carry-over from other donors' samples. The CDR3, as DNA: TGTGCCAGCAGCGTAGACTTGAGAGGTTGGGGCGACGTCCTGACTTTC. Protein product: CASSVDLRGWGDVLTF.